This T cell receptor beta chain was recorded in a study of CD4 T cell repertoires in COVID-19. Study-level background: Relabeled CFSE-low cells, IL-2-expanded for less than 11 days, met spikes from other coronaviruses.

Study-level points and caveats: Some SARS-CoV-2 clonotypes, between about 7 and 28%, recurred in SARS-CoV and/or HKU1 cultures. Sharing of several most expanded SARS-CoV-2-reactive clonotypes across memory subsets suggested intraclonal diversification.

CDR3 length equals 14 residues. V lost 7 bases to trimming and J lost 7 bases; unmatched junction nucleotides: 10. Germline CDR1 SNHLY, CDR2 FYNNEI. Produced via immunoSEQ multiplex PCR; TCRdb's table is partial and in-frame only. The profile shows about 24,000 clones, nearly 95% of them singletons. Concerning this clone: The antigen is not known.

The memory T cells were sequenced right after ex vivo isolation, without culture. This TCR was sampled from a human donor who had COVID-19. The J gene is TRBJ2-1, the V gene TRBV2; 7 nucleotides line up with TRBD1. This specimen was circulating follicular helper CD4+ T cells (cTfh) from blood, taken before the COVID-19 pandemic. This CDR3 reads CASTNLRTGNEQFF. CDR3 nucleotide sequence: TGTGCCAGCACCAACCTTAGGACAGGAAATGAGCAGTTCTTC.